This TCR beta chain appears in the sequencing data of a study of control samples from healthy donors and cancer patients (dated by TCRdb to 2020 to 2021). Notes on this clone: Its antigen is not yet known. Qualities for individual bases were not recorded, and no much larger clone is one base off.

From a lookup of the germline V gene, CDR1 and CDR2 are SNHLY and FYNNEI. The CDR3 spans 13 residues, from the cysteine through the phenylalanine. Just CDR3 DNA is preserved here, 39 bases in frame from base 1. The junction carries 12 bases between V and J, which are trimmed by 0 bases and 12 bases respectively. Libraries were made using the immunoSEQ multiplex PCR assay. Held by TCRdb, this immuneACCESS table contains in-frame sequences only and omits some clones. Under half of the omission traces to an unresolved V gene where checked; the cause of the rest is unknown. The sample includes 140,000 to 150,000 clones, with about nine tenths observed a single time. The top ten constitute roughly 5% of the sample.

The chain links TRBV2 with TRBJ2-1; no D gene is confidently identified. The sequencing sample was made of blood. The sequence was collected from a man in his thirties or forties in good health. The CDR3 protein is CASSEAIATGQFF. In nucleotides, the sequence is TGTGCCAGCAGTGAAGCAATTGCTACTGGGCAGTTCTTC.